This record concerns one TCR beta chain sequence. The CDR3 totals 16 residues. J was trimmed by 2 bases and V by 3 bases; bases with no gene match: 6. Germline V CDR1 and CDR2: SNHLY, FYNNEI. The treatment is: oral pan-JAK inhibitor, 5-10 mg twice daily. RNA, once extracted, was reverse transcribed into cDNA for use as the sequencing template. This table comes from immunoSEQ multiplex PCR, and its TCRdb copy is limited to in-frame clones, with some not included. The table lists approximately 120,000 clones, roughly 57% of them singletons, with more than 5.5% in the top ten. The source of the sample is a study of CD8+ T cells in alopecia areata.

The sample here was CD4+ T cells sorted from blood, taken at week 4, from a patient treated with tofacitinib. This chain joins TRBV2 and TRBJ2-4; 8 bases are a match to TRBD1. The clonotype was recovered from a human donor with alopecia areata. The CDR3 bases are TGTGCCAGCAGTGACAGGACAGGGTTGACCAAAAACATTCAGTACTTC. Protein sequence: CASSDRTGLTKNIQYF. The whole variable domain, filled in from reference TRBV2 and TRBJ2-4, reads EPEVTQTPSHQVTQMGQEVILRCVPISNHLYFYWYRQILGQKVEFLVSFYNNEISEKSEIFDDQFSVERPDGSNFTLKIRSTKLEDSAMYFCASSDRTGLTKNIQYFGAGTRLSVL.